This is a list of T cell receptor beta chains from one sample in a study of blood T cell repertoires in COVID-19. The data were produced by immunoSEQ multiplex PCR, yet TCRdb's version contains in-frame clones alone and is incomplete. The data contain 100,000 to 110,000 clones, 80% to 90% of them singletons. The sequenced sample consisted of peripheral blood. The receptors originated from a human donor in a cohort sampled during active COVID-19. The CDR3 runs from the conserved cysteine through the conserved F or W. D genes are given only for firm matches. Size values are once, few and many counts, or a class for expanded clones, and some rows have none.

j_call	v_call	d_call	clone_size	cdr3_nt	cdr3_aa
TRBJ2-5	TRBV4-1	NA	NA	TGCGCCAGCAGCCAACATCCTTCCGGGACAACAGGCCAAGAGACCCAGTACTTC	CASSQHPSGTTGQETQYF
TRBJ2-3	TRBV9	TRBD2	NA	TGTGCCAGCAGCGCTTCTAGCGGGAGAGAAATCACAGATACGCAGTATTTT	CASSASSGREITDTQYF
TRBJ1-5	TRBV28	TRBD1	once	TGTGCCAGCAGGGGACAGGGGGCTGGCAATCAGCCCCAGCATTTT	CASRGQGAGNQPQHF
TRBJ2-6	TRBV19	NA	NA	TGTGCCAGTAGCGGTATGGGGAGGGGGGCCAACGTCCTGACTTTC	CASSGMGRGANVLTF
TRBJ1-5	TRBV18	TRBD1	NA	TGTGCCAGCTCCCAACGGCGGGACAGGTTGTATGAGGGTAGCAATCAGCCCCAGCATTTT	CASSQRRDRLYEGSNQPQHF
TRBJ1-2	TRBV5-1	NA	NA	TGCGCCAGCAGCTTGGGGCAGGCTGCCTATGGCTACACCTTC	CASSLGQAAYGYTF
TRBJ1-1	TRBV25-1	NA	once	TGTGCCAGCAGTGAAGTGGCACAGGGTTGGCTGAACACTGAAGCTTTCTTT	CASSEVAQGWLNTEAFF
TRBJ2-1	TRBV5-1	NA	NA	TGCGCCAGCAGCAAAGAAACAGGGAGTGAGCAGTTCTTC	CASSKETGSEQFF
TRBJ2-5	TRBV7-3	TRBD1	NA	TGTGCCAGCAGCTCAGGGACAGGGAGAGAGACCCAGTACTTC	CASSSGTGRETQYF
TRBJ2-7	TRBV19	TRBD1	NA	TGTGCCAGTAGTATGGACAGGAACTCCTACGAGCAGTACTTC	CASSMDRNSYEQYF
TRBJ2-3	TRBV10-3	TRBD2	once	TGTGCCATCAGTATGGGGATAGCGGGATCCTTTAGCACAGATACGCAGTATTTT	CAISMGIAGSFSTDTQYF
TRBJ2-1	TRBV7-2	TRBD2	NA	TGTGCCAGCAGCCGGGTGGGGAGGGGCGAGCAGTTCTTC	CASSRVGRGEQFF
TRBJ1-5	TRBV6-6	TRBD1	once	TGTGCCAGCAGTCCAGCCCAACAGGGGGCGGGTCAGCCCCAGCATTTT	CASSPAQQGAGQPQHF
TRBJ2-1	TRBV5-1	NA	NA	TGCGCCAGCAGCGGTAGCTCCTACAATGAGCAGTTCTTC	CASSGSSYNEQFF
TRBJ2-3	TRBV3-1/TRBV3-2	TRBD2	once	TGTGCCAGCAGCCAGATGAGAAAGAGATGGGGGGCGGGAGGGCTCACAGATACGCAGTATTTT	CASSQMRKRWGAGGLTDTQYF
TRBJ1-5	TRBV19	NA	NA	TGTGCCAGTAGTCAAGGGGTGTATCAGCCCCAGCATTTT	CASSQGVYQPQHF
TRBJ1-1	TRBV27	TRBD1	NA	TGTGCCAGCAGTGCCGGACAGGGATGGTACACTGAAGCTTTCTTT	CASSAGQGWYTEAFF
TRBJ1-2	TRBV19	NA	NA	TGTGCCAGTAACGAAGCAAGGGGGTTCGACTATGGCTACACCTTC	CASNEARGFDYGYTF
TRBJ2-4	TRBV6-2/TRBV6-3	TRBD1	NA	TGTGCCAGCAGCCCAGGGGGAAACATTCAGTACTTC	CASSPGGNIQYF
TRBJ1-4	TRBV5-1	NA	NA	TGCGCCAGCAGCCGGGAACAGGCCGGGGGATTTGAAAAACTGTTTTTT	CASSREQAGGFEKLFF
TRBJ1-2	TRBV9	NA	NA	TGTGCCAGCAGCGTAGAGTCAATGGGGCGAGGCTACACCTTC	CASSVESMGRGYTF
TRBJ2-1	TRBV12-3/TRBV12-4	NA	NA	TGTGCCAGCAGTCGACAATACAATGAGCAGTTCTTC	CASSRQYNEQFF
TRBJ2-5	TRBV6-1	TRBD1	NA	TGTGCCAGCAGTGAACCGACCCTAGGGGGCGAAACTCAAGAGACCCAGTACTTC	CASSEPTLGGETQETQYF
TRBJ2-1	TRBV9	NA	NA	TGTGCCAGCAGCTTCGGGACTGCCTACAATGAGCAGTTCTTC	CASSFGTAYNEQFF
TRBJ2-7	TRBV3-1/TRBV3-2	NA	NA	TGTGCCAGCAGCCTCGCGTCGGTCTCCTACGAGCAGTACTTC	CASSLASVSYEQYF
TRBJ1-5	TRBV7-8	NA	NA	TGTGCCAGCAGCTTAGAGGGACAAGTCGCCCGTCAGCCCCAGCATTTT	CASSLEGQVARQPQHF
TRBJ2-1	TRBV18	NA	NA	TGTGCCAGCTCACCACCCATAAAGGGGATTGAGCAGTTCTTC	CASSPPIKGIEQFF
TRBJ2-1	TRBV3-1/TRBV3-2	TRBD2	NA	TGTGCCAGCAGCCAACCGACTAGCGGGAGGGCTTCCTACAATGAGCAGTTCTTC	CASSQPTSGRASYNEQFF
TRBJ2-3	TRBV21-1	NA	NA	TGTGCCAGCAGCAAGCCGGGACTAGCGGGAGGGGACAGCACAGATACGCAGTATTTT	CASSKPGLAGGDSTDTQYF
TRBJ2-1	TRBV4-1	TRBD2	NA	TGCGCCAGCAGCCAAGAAGGAGCTAGCGGGAGGTCGCCCTCCTACAATGAGCAGTTCTTC	CASSQEGASGRSPSYNEQFF
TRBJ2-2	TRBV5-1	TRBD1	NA	TGCGCCAGCAGCTCACGACAGGGGGCCGGTGGGGAGCTGTTTTTT	CASSSRQGAGGELFF
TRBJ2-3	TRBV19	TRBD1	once	TGTGCCAGTAGTATCGGGACAGGTAGCCCAGATACGCAGTATTTT	CASSIGTGSPDTQYF
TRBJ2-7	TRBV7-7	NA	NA	TGTGCTAGCAGCTTAGCGCACGGGACAACCTACGAGCAGTACTTC	CASSLAHGTTYEQYF
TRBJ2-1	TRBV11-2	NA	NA	TGTGCCAGCAGCCCCGGGACTTCCTACAATGAGCAGTTCTTC	CASSPGTSYNEQFF
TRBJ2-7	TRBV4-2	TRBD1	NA	TGTGCCAGCAGCCAAACGACAGGGGGCGGACTTAATAAGCAGTACTTC	CASSQTTGGGLNKQYF
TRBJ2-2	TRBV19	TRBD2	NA	TGTGCCAGTAGTATAGTCGGACTAGCGGAGAACACCGGGGAGCTGTTTTTT	CASSIVGLAENTGELFF
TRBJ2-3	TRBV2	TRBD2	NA	TGTGCCAGCAGTGAATCTAGCGGGAGGGCGAGTCGCACAGATACGCAGTATTTT	CASSESSGRASRTDTQYF
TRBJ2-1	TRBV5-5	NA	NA	TGTGCCAGCAGCTTGGCGGTACAGAACTACAATGAGCAGTTCTTC	CASSLAVQNYNEQFF
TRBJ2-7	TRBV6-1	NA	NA	TGTGCCAGCAGTGAGGGCGGGCTACCCTACGAGCAGTACTTC	CASSEGGLPYEQYF
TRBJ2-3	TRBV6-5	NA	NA	TGTGCCAGCAGTCGTGGGGCAGGGCTGGAGAGGACGCAGTATTTT	CASSRGAGLERTQYF
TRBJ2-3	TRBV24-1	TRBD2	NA	TGTGCCACCTCCCTAGCGGGAGAAGCAGATACGCAGTATTTT	CATSLAGEADTQYF
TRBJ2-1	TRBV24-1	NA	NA	TGTGCCACCTTGGGGGGAGTAGATAATGAGCAGTTCTTC	CATLGGVDNEQFF
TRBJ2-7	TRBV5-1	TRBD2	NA	TGCGCCAGCAGCTTGGGCAGCGGGGCCTCCTACGAGCAGTACTTC	CASSLGSGASYEQYF
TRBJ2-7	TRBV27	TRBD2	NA	TGTGCCAGCAGTTTCCGGTGGGCTAGCGGGACTAGCTCCTACGAGCAGTACTTC	CASSFRWASGTSSYEQYF
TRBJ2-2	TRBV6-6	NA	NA	TGTGCCAGCACTACCAGGGCGCGGGGAGACACCGGGGAGCTGTTTTTT	CASTTRARGDTGELFF
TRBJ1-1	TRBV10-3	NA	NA	TGTGCCACGACCCGAGGGGGTGAAGCTTTCTTT	CATTRGGEAFF
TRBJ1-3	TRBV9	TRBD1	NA	TGTGCCAGCAGCGTAACGGACAGGGTAAACGGCGGAGCCTCTGGAAACACCATATATTTT	CASSVTDRVNGGASGNTIYF
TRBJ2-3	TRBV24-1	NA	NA	TGTGCCACCAGTGATCGAAGACAGGCCAGCACAGATACGCAGTATTTT	CATSDRRQASTDTQYF
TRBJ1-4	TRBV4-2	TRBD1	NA	TGTGCCAGCAGCCAAGATTGGGACAGGTCTAATGAAAAACTGTTTTTT	CASSQDWDRSNEKLFF
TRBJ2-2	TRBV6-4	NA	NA	TGTGCCAGCAGTGATCATAGGAGGGACACCGGGGAGCTGTTTTTT	CASSDHRRDTGELFF
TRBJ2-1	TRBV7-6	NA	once	TGTGCCAGCTCAACACCGAATGAGCAGTTCTTC	CASSTPNEQFF
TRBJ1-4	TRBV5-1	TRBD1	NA	TGCGCCAGCAGCTTAGGACAGGGCCGGGAAAAACTGTTTTTT	CASSLGQGREKLFF
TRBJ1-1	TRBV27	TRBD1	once	TGTGCCAGCAGTTACGGACAGGGGAGGACTGAAGCTTTCTTT	CASSYGQGRTEAFF
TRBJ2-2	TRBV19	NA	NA	TGTGCCAGTAGTATAGGCGGTTACGGGGAGCTGTTTTTT	CASSIGGYGELFF
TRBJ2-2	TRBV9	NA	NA	TGTGCCAGCAGCGTAGGTTTAGCGAGGAACACCGGGGAGCTGTTTTTT	CASSVGLARNTGELFF
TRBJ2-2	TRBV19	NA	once	TGTGCCAGTACCCCTCTAGGGCGGGTAAACACCGGGGAGCTGTTTTTT	CASTPLGRVNTGELFF
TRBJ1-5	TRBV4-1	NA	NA	TGCGCCAGCAGCCAAGATGGGAGGACCGGGCCCCAACCCCAGCATTTT	CASSQDGRTGPQPQHF
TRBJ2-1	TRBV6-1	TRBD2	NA	TGTGCCAGCAGTGGGACTAGCGGGAGGCCCCGTTCTTCCTACAATGAGCAGTTCTTC	CASSGTSGRPRSSYNEQFF
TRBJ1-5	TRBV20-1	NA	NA	TGCAGTGCTTCCCCTAATCAGCCCCAGCATTTT	CSASPNQPQHF
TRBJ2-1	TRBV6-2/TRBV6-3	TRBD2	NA	TGTGCCAGCAGTTCGGGACTAGGTAACGATGAGCAGTTCTTC	CASSSGLGNDEQFF